The T cell receptor beta chain under discussion was sequenced for a study of cytomegalovirus exposure and HLA in healthy donors. Regarding the study as a whole: In vitro testing confirmed a few CMV-associated chains as specific for CMV antigens. The study flagged roughly 160 TCR beta chains as cytomegalovirus-associated. Subsequent analysis found a tendency for first-cohort TCR clusters to co-occur within the 110 or so validation repertoires.

Germline assignment: CDR1 SGHVS and CDR2 FQNEAQ. The V gene end was trimmed by 5 bases and the J gene end by 6 bases; junction bases not matched to a gene: 9. The length of the CDR3 is 15 residues. Profiled with immunoSEQ multiplex PCR; TCRdb holds only in-frame clones, not every one. The table lists under 140,000 clones, more than 75% of them singletons, with more than 1.4% in the top ten. These donors were members of the 120-subject validation cohort, a group separate from the approximately 670-subject first cohort. As regards this clone: Its antigen is undetermined.

This chain connects TRBV7-8 to TRBJ1-1; 10 bases line up with TRBD1. This TCR came from a woman aged 25-40 years in good health and CMV-seropositive. Sequences were obtained from PBMCs. The CDR3 loop is CASSALTGGYSEAFF. DNA for the CDR3: TGTGCCAGCAGCGCTCTGACAGGGGGCTATTCTGAAGCTTTCTTT.